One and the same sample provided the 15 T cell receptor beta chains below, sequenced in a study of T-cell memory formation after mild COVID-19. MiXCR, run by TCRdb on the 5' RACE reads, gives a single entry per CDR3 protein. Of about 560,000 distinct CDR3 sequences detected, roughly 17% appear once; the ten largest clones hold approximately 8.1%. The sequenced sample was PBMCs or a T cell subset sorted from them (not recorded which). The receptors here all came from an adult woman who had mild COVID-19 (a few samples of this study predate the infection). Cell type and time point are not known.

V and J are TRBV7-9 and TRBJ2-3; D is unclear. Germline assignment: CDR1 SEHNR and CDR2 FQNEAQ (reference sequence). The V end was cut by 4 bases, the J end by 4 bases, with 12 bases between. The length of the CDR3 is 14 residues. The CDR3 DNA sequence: TGTGCCAGCAGCTCTCCGGGTCTACCAGATACGCAGTATTTT. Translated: CASSSPGLPDTQYF.

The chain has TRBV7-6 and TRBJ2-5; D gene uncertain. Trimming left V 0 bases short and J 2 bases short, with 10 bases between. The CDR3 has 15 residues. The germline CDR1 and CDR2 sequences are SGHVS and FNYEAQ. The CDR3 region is CASSLALAAQETQYF. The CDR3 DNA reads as TGTGCCAGCAGCTTAGCGTTGGCAGCTCAAGAGACCCAGTACTTC. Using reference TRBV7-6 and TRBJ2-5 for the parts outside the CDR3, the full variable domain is GAGVSQSPRYKVTKRGQDVALRCDPISGHVSLYWYRQALGQGPEFLTYFNYEAQQDKSGLPNDRFSAERPEGSISTLTIQRTEQRDSAMYRCASSLALAAQETQYFGPGTRLLVL.

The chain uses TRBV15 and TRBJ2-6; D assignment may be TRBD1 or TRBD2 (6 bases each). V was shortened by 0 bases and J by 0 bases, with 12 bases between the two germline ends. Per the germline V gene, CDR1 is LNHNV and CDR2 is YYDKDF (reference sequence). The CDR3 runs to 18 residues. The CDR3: CATSRDGGSSSGANVLTF. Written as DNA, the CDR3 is TGTGCCACCAGCAGAGACGGGGGCTCCTCCTCTGGGGCCAACGTCCTGACTTTC.

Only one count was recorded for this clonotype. The CDR3 nucleotides read TGTGCCAGCAGCGTCATGAGGGGAGCTTTCTTT. Protein product: CASSVMRGAFF. The V and J genes are TRBV9 and TRBJ1-1; weak D call: TRBD1 (5 bases). Germline CDR1 reads SGDLS; CDR2 reads YYNGEE. Trimming removed 2 bases at V and 10 bases at J, with 9 bases between. CDR3 length: 11 residues.

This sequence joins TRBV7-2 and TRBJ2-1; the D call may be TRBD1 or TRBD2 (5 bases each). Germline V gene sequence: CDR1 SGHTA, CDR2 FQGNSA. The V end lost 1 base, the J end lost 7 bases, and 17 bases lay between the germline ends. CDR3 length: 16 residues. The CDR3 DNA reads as TGTGCCAGCAGCTTAGTTGTGAACCCGGGGCCAAATGAGCAGTTCTTC. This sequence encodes CASSLVVNPGPNEQFF.

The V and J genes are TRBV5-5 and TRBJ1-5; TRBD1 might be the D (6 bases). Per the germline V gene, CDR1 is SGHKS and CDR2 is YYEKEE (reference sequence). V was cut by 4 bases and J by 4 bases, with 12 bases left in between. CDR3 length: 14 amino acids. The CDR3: CASSQGQFNQPQHF. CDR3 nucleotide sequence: TGTGCCAGCAGCCAGGGACAATTTAATCAGCCCCAGCATTTT.

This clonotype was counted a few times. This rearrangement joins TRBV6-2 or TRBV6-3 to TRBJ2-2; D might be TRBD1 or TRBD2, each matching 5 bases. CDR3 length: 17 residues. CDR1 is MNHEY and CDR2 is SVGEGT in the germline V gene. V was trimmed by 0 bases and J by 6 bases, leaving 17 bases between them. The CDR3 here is CASSYSVTDRDAGELFF. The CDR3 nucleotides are TGTGCCAGCAGTTACTCCGTTACAGATAGGGACGCCGGGGAGCTGTTTTTT.

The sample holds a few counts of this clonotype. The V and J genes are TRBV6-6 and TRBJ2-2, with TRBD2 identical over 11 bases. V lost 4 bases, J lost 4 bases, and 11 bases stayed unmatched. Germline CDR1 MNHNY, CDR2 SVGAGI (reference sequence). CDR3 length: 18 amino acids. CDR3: CASSSTLAGVRGTGELFF. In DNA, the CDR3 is TGTGCCAGCAGTTCCACACTAGCGGGGGTACGGGGCACCGGGGAGCTGTTTTTT.

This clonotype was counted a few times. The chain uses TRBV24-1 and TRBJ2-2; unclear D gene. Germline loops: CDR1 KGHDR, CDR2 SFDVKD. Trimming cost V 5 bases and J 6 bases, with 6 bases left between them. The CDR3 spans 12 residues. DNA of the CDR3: TGTGCCACCAGTGTGGGCTCCGGGGAGCTGTTTTTT. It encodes CATSVGSGELFF.

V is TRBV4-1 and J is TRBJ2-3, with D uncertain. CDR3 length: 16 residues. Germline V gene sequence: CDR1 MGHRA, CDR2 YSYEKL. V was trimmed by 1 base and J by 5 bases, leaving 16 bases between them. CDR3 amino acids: CASSQGVSVGLDTQYF. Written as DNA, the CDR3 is TGCGCCAGCAGCCAAGGGGTGTCGGTGGGATTAGATACGCAGTATTTT.

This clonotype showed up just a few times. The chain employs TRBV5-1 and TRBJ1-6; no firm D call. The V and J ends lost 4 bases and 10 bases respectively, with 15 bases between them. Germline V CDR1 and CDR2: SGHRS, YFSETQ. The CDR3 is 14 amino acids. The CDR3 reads CASSLAGSGSPLHF. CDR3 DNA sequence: TGCGCCAGCAGCCTGGCTGGCTCGGGGTCACCCCTCCACTTT.

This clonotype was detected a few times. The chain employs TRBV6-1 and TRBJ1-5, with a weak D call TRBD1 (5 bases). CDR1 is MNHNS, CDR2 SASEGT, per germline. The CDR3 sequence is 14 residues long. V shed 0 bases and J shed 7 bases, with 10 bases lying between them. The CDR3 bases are TGTGCCAGCAGTGAAGCGTTAGGGGACCAGCCCCAGCATTTT. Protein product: CASSEALGDQPQHF.

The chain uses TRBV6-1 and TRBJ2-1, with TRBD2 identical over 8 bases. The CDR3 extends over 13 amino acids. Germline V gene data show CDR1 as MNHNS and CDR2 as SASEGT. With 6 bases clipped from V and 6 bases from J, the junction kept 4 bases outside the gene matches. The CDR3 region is CASRAAGGNEQFF. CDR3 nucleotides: TGTGCCAGCAGGGCGGCGGGGGGCAATGAGCAGTTCTTC.

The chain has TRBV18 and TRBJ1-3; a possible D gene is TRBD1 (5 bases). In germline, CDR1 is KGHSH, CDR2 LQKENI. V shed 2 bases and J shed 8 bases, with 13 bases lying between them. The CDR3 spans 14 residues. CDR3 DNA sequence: TGTGCCAGCTCACCATTCCGGGACGTGGACACCATATATTTT. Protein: CASSPFRDVDTIYF.

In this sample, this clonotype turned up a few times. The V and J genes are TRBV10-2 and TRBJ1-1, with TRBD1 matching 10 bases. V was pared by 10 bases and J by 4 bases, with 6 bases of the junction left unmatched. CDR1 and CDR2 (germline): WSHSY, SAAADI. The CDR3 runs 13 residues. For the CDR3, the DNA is TGCGCCACCCTGGACAGGGGGGGCACTGAAGCTTTCTTT. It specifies CATLDRGGTEAFF.